What follows is one TCR beta chain and its context. Ages ranged from about 18 to 90 years, with residence in some 25 US areas. This record belongs to a study of blood T cell repertoires in COVID-19. Turning to the study itself: From T cells, B-cell-depleted T cells, or PBMCs came the material, which was cDNA or gDNA.

This CDR3 spans 12 amino acids. Trimming shortened V by 8 bases and J by 10 bases, and 12 bases separated the two germline ends. Germline-derived CDR1 and CDR2 are MNHNY and SVGAGI (reference sequence). Authors' data handling: The authors estimated nucleated cell counts from reference gene primer amplification. Assay used: immunoSEQ multiplex PCR; TCRdb lists only in-frame clones, some missing. V and J calls and clone size are as listed in that table; D and trimming were resolved from the DNA. The sample has about 210,000 clones; roughly 79% are singletons. The sequence was collected from a woman aged 45-65 years with acute COVID-19. The chain employs TRBV6-6 and TRBJ1-6; tentative D call: TRBD1 (5 bases). The sequenced material came from PBMCs or T cells enriched from blood (not recorded which). CDR3 sequence (DNA): TGTGCCAGCGAATCTAGGGGCTCACCCCTCCACTTT. Protein product: CASESRGSPLHF.